This T cell receptor (beta chain) was retrieved from a study of blood T cells in healthy people across ages. General study findings and limits: Strong correlation linked observed beta diversity and percent naive T cells.

Germline V lookup: CDR1 DFQATT, CDR2 SNEGSKA (reference sequence). The CDR3 covers 15 residues. After removal of 6 bases from V and 2 bases from J, the junction contained 11 bases not matched to a gene. Then a second PCR, running about 6 to 12 cycles, was carried out with a sample-barcoded 5' primer and a J-beta primer mix. TCRdb used MiXCR to reprocess the 5' RACE reads, holding one entry per CDR3 protein. The top ten hold 25% to 35% of the sample, which has 730,000 or so distinct CDR3 sequences, roughly two fifths seen once. Notes on this clonotype: Antigen specificity is unknown.

The specimen sequenced was blood. The receptor comes from a man of 80 years or more in good health. This chain links TRBV20-1 with TRBJ2-7; the match to TRBD2 covers 9 bases. The CDR3 reads CSAQPGLARTYEQYF. In DNA, the CDR3 is TGCAGTGCCCAACCGGGACTAGCCCGGACCTACGAGCAGTACTTC.